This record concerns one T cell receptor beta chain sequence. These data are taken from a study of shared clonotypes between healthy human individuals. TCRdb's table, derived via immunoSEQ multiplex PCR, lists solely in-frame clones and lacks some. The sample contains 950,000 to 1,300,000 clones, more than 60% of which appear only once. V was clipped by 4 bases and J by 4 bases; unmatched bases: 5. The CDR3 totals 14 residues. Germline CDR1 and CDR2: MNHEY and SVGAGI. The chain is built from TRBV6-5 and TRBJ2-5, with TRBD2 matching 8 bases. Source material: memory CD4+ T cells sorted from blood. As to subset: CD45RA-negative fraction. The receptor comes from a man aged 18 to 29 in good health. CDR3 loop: CASSFGGAGETQYF. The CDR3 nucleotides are TGTGCCAGCAGTTTCGGGGGGGCCGGAGAGACCCAGTACTTC.